This T cell receptor (beta chain) was identified during a study of control samples from healthy donors and cancer patients. TCRdb's table, derived via immunoSEQ multiplex PCR, lists solely in-frame clones and lacks some. There are approximately 90,000 clones in the sample; roughly 86% occur only once, and around a fifth lies in the top ten. V was cut by 2 bases and J by 6 bases, with 13 bases left in between. This CDR3 contains 14 residues. Germline V gene lookup returns CDR1 KGHDR and CDR2 SFDVKD. The TCR originated in a man between 25 and 39 years old in good health. The chain links TRBV24-1 to TRBJ2-7; possible D gene TRBD2, 6 bases. The sample comprised blood. The CDR3 nucleotides are TGTGCCACCAGTGATTCGCGCCGGGGGTCCGAGCAGTACTTC. Its translation is CATSDSRRGSEQYF.